A single T cell receptor (beta chain) is shown here with its context. Its target is not known. These data originate in a study of T cells in tuberculosis. Whole-study context: The T cells targeted glucose monomycolate, a mycobacterial lipid, via CD1B. Regarding the study as a whole: Using the GMM-specific repertoire gave 85% to 90% accuracy versus 60% to 70% with motifs.

The CDR3 totals 13 residues. CDR1 is SGHTA and CDR2 is FQGNSA in the germline V gene. V shed 3 bases and J shed 6 bases, with 12 bases lying between them. Tuberculin skin test and IGRA determined adolescents' latent tuberculosis status at entry. TCRdb keeps only in-frame clones here, not all; method: immunoSEQ multiplex PCR. The sample records roughly 28,000 clones, around 90% being singletons. The sequenced sample was PBMCs. The rearrangement joins TRBV7-2 to TRBJ2-7; a possible D gene is TRBD1 (6 bases). The receptor was derived from a donor aged 10-29 years with latent tuberculosis or without tuberculosis infection. CDR3 loop: CASSFWTETEQYF. The CDR3 DNA reads as TGTGCCAGCAGCTTTTGGACAGAAACCGAGCAGTACTTC.